These 6 T cell receptor beta chains share one sample of origin, sequenced in a study of T cells in Graves' hyperthyroidism and ophthalmopathy. RNA transcripts provided the source from which TCR beta CDR3 regions were amplified. First-round RT-PCR targeting the TCR CDR3 was performed with the HTBI primer set. TCRdb independently ran MiXCR on the multiplex PCR reads; one entry per CDR3 protein. The data show over 300,000 distinct CDR3 sequences, with roughly 13% seen just once and approximately 35% held by the top ten. The specimen was blood. All receptors derive from a woman in her 40s with Graves' ophthalmopathy.

There are many counts of this clonotype. The chain couples TRBV6-2 or TRBV6-3 to TRBJ2-5; the D is unclear. CDR3 length: 15 residues. The V end was cut by 5 bases, the J end by 5 bases, with 18 bases between. Germline V gene lookup returns CDR1 MNHEY and CDR2 SVGEGT. Here the CDR3 reads CASSPGLTGRETQYF. The CDR3 nucleotides read TGTGCCAGCAGTCCCGGGCTCACCGGGCGGGAGACCCAGTACTTC.

At least ten counts were recorded for this clonotype. The chain combines TRBV6-6 with TRBJ2-7; D is unresolved. Trimming pared 2 bases from V and 6 bases from J, leaving 14 bases between. CDR1 MNHNY and CDR2 SVGAGI come from the germline V gene (reference sequence). This CDR3 spans 14 amino acids. CDR3 nucleotide sequence: TGTGCCAGCAGTTACAAGAGCTTGACACGCGAGCAGTACTTC. Its protein is CASSYKSLTREQYF.

This clonotype was recorded at least ten times. J is TRBJ1-5 and V is TRBV12-3 or TRBV12-4; TRBD1 might be the D (5 bases). The germline V and J ends were trimmed by 3 bases and 7 bases, with 13 bases remaining between them. The CDR3 contains 14 residues. The DNA of the CDR3 is TGTGCCAGCAGTTTCTTCCAGGGAGGGCAGCCCCAGCATTTT. This codes for CASSFFQGGQPQHF.

The chain has TRBV14 and TRBJ1-6; TRBD1 matches 8 bases. J gave up 7 bases and V 4 bases, and 9 bases lay outside the gene matches. The germline V gene encodes CDR1 SGHDN and CDR2 FVKESK. This CDR3 spans 16 amino acids. CDR3 region: CASSLYRDRRNSPLHF. The DNA of the CDR3 is TGTGCCAGCAGCCTTTACCGGGACAGGAGGAATTCACCCCTCCACTTT.

This clonotype was recorded many times. The chain combines TRBV2 with TRBJ1-5; D uncertain. The CDR3 has 14 amino acids. The V end was cut by 4 bases, the J end by 3 bases, with 10 bases between. Germline CDR1 is SNHLY and CDR2 is FYNNEI. CDR3 protein: CASSVGRVNQPQHF. The CDR3 bases are TGTGCCAGCAGTGTCGGTAGGGTCAATCAGCCCCAGCATTTT.

In its sample, this clonotype was seen a few times. This chain connects TRBV10-1 to TRBJ2-5; 10 nucleotides match TRBD2. CDR3 length equals 13 residues. Germline loops: CDR1 WNHNN, CDR2 SYGVQD (reference sequence). V was clipped by 2 bases and J by 9 bases; unmatched bases: 3. The CDR3 sequence is CASSEVAGGSQYF. CDR3 DNA sequence: TGCGCCAGCAGTGAGGTAGCGGGGGGTTCCCAGTACTTC.